The clone carrying this TCR beta chain was counted ten times or more. Its antigen is unknown. This sample stems from a study of CD8 T cells in ankylosing spondylitis. Study-level results: Matched synovial fluid from ankylosing spondylitis patients was reported to be enriched for disease-linked clones.

The CDR3 is 15 residues long. Trimming removed 2 bases from V and 6 bases from J; junction bases left unmatched: 5. Looked up from germline, CDR1 is SGHAT and CDR2 is FQDESV (reference sequence). The authors made TCR beta libraries by quantitative 5'-RACE with molecular barcodes. MiXCR was run by TCRdb on the 5' RACE reads, yielding one entry per CDR3 protein. The repertoire holds 150,000 to 200,000 distinct CDR3 sequences, 15% to 20% seen once, with about 8.3% in the top ten. Sequencing input: blood, either unsorted or a sorted T cell fraction (not recorded which). V is TRBV11-1 and J is TRBJ1-1; 11 nucleotides line up with TRBD1. This sequence was found in a male donor with ankylosing spondylitis or in good health (not recorded which). Here the CDR3 DNA reads TGTGCCAGCAGCTTACGGAAGGGACAGGGGGCTGAAGCTTTCTTT. Translating it yields CASSLRKGQGAEAFF.